The 2 T cell receptor beta chains given below trace back to one sample, sequenced in a study of naive and memory T cell subsets. An oligonucleotide containing a UMI was ligated to the 3' end of TCR cDNA. Ligated cDNA underwent four rounds of PCR with nested alpha and beta constant region primers and SP2. Each CDR3 protein gets one entry after TCRdb re-called the 5' RACE reads with MiXCR. The data show roughly 30,000 distinct CDR3 sequences, approximately 15% seen once. These receptor sequences come from a female donor in good health.

The chain is built from TRBV5-1 and TRBJ2-2; TRBD2 agrees at 15 bases. The V segment lost 3 bases and the J segment 1 base; nucleotides outside the gene matches: 7. This CDR3 is 19 amino acids long. Germline V CDR1 and CDR2: SGHRS, YFSETQ. Here the CDR3 DNA reads TGCGCCAGCAGCTGGCCCGGGACTAGCGGGGGGCTGAACACCGGGGAGCTGTTTTTT. Translation: CASSWPGTSGGLNTGELFF.

The CDR3 loop reads CAISESGTPNTEAFF. The CDR3 DNA sequence: TGTGCCATCAGTGAGTCTGGGACACCGAACACTGAAGCTTTCTTT. The genes are TRBV10-3 and TRBJ1-1; D may be TRBD1 (6 bases). V lost 0 bases and J lost 1, with 9 bases in between. Germline V gene sequence: CDR1 ENHRY, CDR2 SYGVKD. The CDR3 runs to 15 residues.